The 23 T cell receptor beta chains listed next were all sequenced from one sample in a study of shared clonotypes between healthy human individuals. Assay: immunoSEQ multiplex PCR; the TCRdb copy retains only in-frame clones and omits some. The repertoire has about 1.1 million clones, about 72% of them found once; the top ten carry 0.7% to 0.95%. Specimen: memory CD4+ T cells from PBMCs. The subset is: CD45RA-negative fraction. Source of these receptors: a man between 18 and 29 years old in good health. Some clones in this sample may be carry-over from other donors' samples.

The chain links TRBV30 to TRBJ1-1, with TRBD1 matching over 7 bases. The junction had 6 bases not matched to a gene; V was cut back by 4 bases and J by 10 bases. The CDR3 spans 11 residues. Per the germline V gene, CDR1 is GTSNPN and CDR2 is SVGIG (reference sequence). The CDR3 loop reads CAWKTGAGAFF. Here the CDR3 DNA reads TGTGCCTGGAAAACAGGGGCAGGAGCTTTCTTT.

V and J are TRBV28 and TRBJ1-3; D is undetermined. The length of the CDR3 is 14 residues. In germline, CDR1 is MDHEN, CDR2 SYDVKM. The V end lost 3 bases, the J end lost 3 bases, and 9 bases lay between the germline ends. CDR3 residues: CASSLEPLGNTIYF. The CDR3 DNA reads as TGTGCCAGCAGTTTGGAGCCTCTTGGAAACACCATATATTTT.

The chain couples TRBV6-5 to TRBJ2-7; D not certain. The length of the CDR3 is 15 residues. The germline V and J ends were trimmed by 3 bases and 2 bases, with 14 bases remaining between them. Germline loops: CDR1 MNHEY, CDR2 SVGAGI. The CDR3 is CASSYDRLLTYEQYF. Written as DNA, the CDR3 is TGTGCCAGCAGTTATGACCGACTCCTTACCTACGAGCAGTACTTC.

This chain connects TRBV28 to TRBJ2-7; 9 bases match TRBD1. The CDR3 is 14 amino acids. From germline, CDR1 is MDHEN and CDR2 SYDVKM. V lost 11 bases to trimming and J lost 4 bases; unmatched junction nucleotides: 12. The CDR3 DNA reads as TGTGCCGCAGGGCCCCCGGGACAGGGTTACGAGCAGTACTTC. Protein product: CAAGPPGQGYEQYF.

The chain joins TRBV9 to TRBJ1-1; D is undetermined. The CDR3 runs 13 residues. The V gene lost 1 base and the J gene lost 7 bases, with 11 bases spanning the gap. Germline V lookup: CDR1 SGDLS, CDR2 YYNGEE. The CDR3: CASSVTLAGEAFF. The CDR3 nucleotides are TGTGCCAGCAGCGTAACCCTGGCAGGTGAAGCTTTCTTT.

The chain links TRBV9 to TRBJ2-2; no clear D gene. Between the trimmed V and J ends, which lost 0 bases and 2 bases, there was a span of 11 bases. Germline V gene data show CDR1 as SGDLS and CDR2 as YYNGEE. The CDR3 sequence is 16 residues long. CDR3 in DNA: TGTGCCAGCAGCGTAGCCAGCGCACAAAACACCGGGGAGCTGTTTTTT. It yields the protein CASSVASAQNTGELFF. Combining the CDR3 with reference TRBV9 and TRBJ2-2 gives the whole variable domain DSGVTQTPKHLITATGQRVTLRCSPRSGDLSVYWYQQSLDQGLQFLIQYYNGEERAKGNILERFSAQQFPDLHSELNLSSLELGDSALYFCASSVASAQNTGELFFGEGSRLTVL.

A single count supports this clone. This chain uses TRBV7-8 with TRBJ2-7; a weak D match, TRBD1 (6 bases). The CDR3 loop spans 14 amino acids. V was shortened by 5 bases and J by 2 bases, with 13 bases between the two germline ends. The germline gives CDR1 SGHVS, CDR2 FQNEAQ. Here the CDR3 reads CASSPNRVPYEQYF. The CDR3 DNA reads TGTGCCAGCAGCCCAAACAGGGTCCCCTACGAGCAGTACTTC. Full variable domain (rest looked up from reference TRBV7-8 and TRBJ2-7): GAGVSQSPRYKVAKRGQDVALRCDPISGHVSLFWYQQALGQGPEFLTYFQNEAQLDKSGLPSDRFFAERPEGSVSTLKIQRTQQEDSAVYLCASSPNRVPYEQYFGPGTRLTVT.

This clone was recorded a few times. The CDR3: CASSVGDINNEKLFF. CDR3 coding DNA: TGTGCCAGCAGCGTAGGGGACATTAATAATGAAAAACTGTTTTTT. The gene calls are TRBV9 and TRBJ1-4; weak D call: TRBD1 (6 bases). The CDR3 contains 15 residues. Looked up from germline, CDR1 is SGDLS and CDR2 is YYNGEE. The germline V and J ends were trimmed by 0 bases and 4 bases, with 10 bases remaining between them.

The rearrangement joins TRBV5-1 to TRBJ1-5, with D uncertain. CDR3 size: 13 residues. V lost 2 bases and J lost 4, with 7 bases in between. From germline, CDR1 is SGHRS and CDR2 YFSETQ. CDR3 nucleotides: TGCGCCAGCAGCTTCGGGGTTAATCAGCCCCAGCATTTT. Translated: CASSFGVNQPQHF.

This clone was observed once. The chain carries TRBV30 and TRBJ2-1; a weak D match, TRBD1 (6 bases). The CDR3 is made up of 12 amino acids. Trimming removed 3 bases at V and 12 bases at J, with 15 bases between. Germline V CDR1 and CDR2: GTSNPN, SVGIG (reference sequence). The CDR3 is CAWRTGTLGQFF. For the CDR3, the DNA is TGTGCCTGGAGAACCGGGACATTGGGGCAGTTCTTC.

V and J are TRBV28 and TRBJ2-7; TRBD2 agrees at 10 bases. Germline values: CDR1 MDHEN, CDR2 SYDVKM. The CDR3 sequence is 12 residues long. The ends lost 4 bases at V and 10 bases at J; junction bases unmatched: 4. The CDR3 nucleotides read TGTGCCAGCAGTTCCGGGACTAGCGACCAGTACTTC. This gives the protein CASSSGTSDQYF.

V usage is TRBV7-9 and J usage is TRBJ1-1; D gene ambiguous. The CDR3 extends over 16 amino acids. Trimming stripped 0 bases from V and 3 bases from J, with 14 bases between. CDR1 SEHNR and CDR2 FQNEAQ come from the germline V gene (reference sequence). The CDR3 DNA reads TGTGCCAGCAGCTTAGCGGCACCAAAATGGGACACTGAAGCTTTCTTT. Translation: CASSLAAPKWDTEAFF.

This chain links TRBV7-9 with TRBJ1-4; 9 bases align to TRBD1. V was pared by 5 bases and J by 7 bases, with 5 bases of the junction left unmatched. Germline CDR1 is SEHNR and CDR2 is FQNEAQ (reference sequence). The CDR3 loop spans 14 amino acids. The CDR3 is CASSTGTGSEKLFF. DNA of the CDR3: TGTGCCAGCAGCACCGGGACAGGGAGTGAAAAACTGTTTTTT. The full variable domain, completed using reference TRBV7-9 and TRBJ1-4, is DTGVSQNPRHKITKRGQNVTFRCDPISEHNRLYWYRQTLGQGPEFLTYFQNEAQLEKSRLLSDRFSAERPKGSFSTLEIQRTEQGDSAMYLCASSTGTGSEKLFFGSGTQLSVL.

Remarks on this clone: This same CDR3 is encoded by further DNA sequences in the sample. CDR3 residues: CASSIAGRGNNEQFF. In DNA form, the CDR3 reads TGTGCCAGTAGTATAGCCGGCAGGGGCAACAATGAGCAGTTCTTC. J is TRBJ2-1 and V is TRBV19; D may be TRBD1 (6 bases). Trimming took off 1 base at V and 5 bases at J, with 12 bases between the two ends. The CDR3 runs to 15 residues. The germline CDR1 and CDR2 sequences are LNHDA and SQIVND (reference sequence).

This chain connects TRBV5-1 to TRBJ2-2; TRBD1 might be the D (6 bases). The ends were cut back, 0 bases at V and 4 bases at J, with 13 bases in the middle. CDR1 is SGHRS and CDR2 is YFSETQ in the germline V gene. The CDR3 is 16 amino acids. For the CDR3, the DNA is TGCGCCAGCAGCTTGGCCAGGGGAGATGGCACCGGGGAGCTGTTTTTT. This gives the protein CASSLARGDGTGELFF.

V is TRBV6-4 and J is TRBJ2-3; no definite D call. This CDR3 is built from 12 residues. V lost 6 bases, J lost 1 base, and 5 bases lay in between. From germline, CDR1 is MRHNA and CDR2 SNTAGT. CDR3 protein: CASRVGTDTQYF. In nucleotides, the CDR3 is TGTGCCAGCAGGGTGGGCACAGATACGCAGTATTTT.

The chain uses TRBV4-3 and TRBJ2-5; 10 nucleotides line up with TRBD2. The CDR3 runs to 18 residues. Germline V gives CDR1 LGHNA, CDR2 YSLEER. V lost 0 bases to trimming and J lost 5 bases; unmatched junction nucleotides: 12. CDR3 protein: CASSQEPSGSGDGETQYF. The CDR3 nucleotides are TGCGCCAGCAGCCAAGAGCCTAGCGGGAGTGGAGATGGGGAGACCCAGTACTTC.

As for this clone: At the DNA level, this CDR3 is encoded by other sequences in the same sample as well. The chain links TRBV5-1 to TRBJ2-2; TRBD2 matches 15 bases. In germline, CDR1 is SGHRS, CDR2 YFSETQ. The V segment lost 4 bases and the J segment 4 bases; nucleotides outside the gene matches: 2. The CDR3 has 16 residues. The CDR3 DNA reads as TGCGCCAGCAGCCTGGGACTAGCGGGAGGCACCGGGGAGCTGTTTTTT. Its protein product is CASSLGLAGGTGELFF.

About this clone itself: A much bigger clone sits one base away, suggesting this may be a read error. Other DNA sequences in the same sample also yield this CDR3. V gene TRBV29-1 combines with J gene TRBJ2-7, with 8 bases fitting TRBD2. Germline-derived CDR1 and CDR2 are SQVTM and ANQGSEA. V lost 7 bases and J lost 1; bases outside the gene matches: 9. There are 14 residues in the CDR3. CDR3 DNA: TGCAGCGCTAGGGTGGGCGGGAGGTCCTACGAGCAGTACTTC. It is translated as CSARVGGRSYEQYF.

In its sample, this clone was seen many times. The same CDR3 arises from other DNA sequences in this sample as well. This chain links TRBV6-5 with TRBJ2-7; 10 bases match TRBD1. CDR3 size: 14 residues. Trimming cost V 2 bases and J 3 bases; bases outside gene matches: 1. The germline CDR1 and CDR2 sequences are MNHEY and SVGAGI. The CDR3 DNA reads TGTGCCAGCAGTTACCGGGACAGGGGCTACGAGCAGTACTTC. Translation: CASSYRDRGYEQYF.

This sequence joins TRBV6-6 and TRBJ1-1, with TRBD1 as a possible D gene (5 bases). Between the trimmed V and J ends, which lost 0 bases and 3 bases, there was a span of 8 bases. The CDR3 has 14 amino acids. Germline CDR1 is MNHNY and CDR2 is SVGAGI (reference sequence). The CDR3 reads CASSYSPGHTEAFF. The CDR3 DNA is TGTGCCAGCAGTTACTCGCCGGGACACACTGAAGCTTTCTTT.

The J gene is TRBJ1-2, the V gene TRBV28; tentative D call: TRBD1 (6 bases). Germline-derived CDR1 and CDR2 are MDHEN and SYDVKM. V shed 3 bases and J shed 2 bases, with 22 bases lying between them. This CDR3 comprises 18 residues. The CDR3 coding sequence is TGTGCCAGCAGTTTGGCCGGACAGCCTACCTCGGGAAACTATGGCTACACCTTC. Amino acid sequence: CASSLAGQPTSGNYGYTF.

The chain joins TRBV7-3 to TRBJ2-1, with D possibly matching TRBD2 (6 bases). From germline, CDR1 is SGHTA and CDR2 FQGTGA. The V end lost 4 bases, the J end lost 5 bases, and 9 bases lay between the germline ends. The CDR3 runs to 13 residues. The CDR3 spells CASSYGTDNEQFF. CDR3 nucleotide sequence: TGTGCCAGCAGCTATGGGACTGACAATGAGCAGTTCTTC. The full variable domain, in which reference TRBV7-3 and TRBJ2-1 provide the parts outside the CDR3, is GAGVSQTPSNKVTEKGKYVELRCDPISGHTALYWYRQSLGQGPEFLIYFQGTGAADDSGLPNDRFFAVRPEGSVSTLKIQRTERGDSAVYLCASSYGTDNEQFFGPGTRLTVL.